One and the same sample provided the 11 T cell receptor beta chains below, sequenced in a study of shared T cell receptors in the human thymus. This table comes from immunoSEQ multiplex PCR, and its TCRdb copy is limited to in-frame clones, with some not included. The sample holds about 660,000 clones, over 75% seen once. This sample was shared with a second study, whose subject was human thymus T cells.

The material sequenced was thymocytes. Source of these receptors: a boy younger than two with a congenital heart defect.

The J gene is TRBJ2-5, the V gene TRBV30; D ambiguous. V was shortened by 7 bases and J by 2 bases, with 5 bases between the two germline ends. CDR3 length equals 10 residues. The germline V gene encodes CDR1 GTSNPN and CDR2 SVGIG (reference sequence). The CDR3 DNA reads as TGTGCCTCCGGGCAAGAGACCCAGTACTTC. Translating it yields CASGQETQYF. Full variable domain (outside the CDR3, taken from reference TRBV30 and TRBJ2-5): SQTIHQWPATLVQPVGSPLSLECTVEGTSNPNLYWYRQAAGRGLQLLFYSVGIGQISSEVPQNLSASRPQDRQFILSSKKLLLSDSGFYLCASGQETQYFGPGTRLLVL.

V is TRBV13 and J is TRBJ1-1; no definite D call. Trimming shortened V by 3 bases and J by 5 bases, and 7 bases separated the two germline ends. This CDR3 is 12 amino acids long. Germline-derived CDR1 and CDR2 are PRHDT and FYEKMQ (reference sequence). The CDR3 nucleotides are TGTGCCAGCAGCTTTGCGGGGACTGAAGCTTTCTTT. As protein: CASSFAGTEAFF. Drawing the rest from reference TRBV13 and TRBJ1-1, the complete variable domain is AAGVIQSPRHLIKEKRETATLKCYPIPRHDTVYWYQQGPGQDPQFLISFYEKMQSDKGSIPDRFSAQQFSDYHSELNMSSLELGDSALYFCASSFAGTEAFFGQGTRLTVV.

Notes on this clone: Germline and junction disagree at one end, which may indicate a read error. CDR3 loop: CAGSRSYNSPLHF. In nucleotides, the CDR3 is TGTGCCGGCAGCCGGTCCTATAATTCACCCCTCCACTTT. The chain recombines TRBV6-1 with TRBJ1-6; D not resolved. The CDR3 extends over 13 amino acids. Germline loops: CDR1 MNHNS, CDR2 SASEGT.

The J gene is TRBJ2-2, the V gene TRBV5-1, with 7 nucleotides matching TRBD1. V shed 3 bases and J 1 base; nucleotides not matched to a gene: 3. CDR1 and CDR2 (germline): SGHRS, YFSETQ. The CDR3 is 15 amino acids. The CDR3 region has the DNA TGCGCCAGCAGCTCCAGGGGGTGGAACACCGGGGAGCTGTTTTTT. Translated, it gives CASSSRGWNTGELFF. Variable domain in full (rest from reference TRBV5-1 and TRBJ2-2): KAGVTQTPRYLIKTRGQQVTLSCSPISGHRSVSWYQQTPGQGLQFLFEYFSETQRNKGNFPGRFSGRQFSNSRSEMNVSTLELGDSALYLCASSSRGWNTGELFFGEGSRLTVL.

The rearrangement uses TRBV5-1 and TRBJ2-5; D is possibly TRBD1 (6 bases). V was pared by 0 bases and J by 1 base, with 10 bases between. Germline CDR1 SGHRS, CDR2 YFSETQ. The CDR3 has 15 amino acids. The CDR3 here is CASSLDQGPQETQYF. CDR3 nucleotide sequence: TGCGCCAGCAGCTTGGATCAGGGGCCCCAAGAGACCCAGTACTTC.

V is TRBV30 and J is TRBJ2-5, with 11 bases lining up with TRBD1. The CDR3 totals 12 residues. Trimming at V came to 5 bases and at J to 5 bases, leaving 1 base not matched to a gene. Germline CDR1 and CDR2: GTSNPN and SVGIG (reference sequence). The CDR3 here is CAWGQGAETQYF. DNA for the CDR3: TGTGCCTGGGGACAGGGGGCCGAGACCCAGTACTTC.

V gene TRBV7-2 combines with J gene TRBJ1-6, with 7 bases aligning to TRBD1. This CDR3 is 16 amino acids long. The germline V gene has CDR1 SGHTA and CDR2 FQGNSA. Trimming cost V 0 bases and J 10 bases; bases outside gene matches: 9. CDR3 amino acids: CASSLAQQGFPSPLHF. CDR3 nucleotide sequence: TGTGCCAGCAGCTTAGCGCAACAGGGGTTTCCCTCACCCCTCCACTTT.

The CDR3: CASSSDRGVTGANVLTF. CDR3 nucleotide sequence: TGTGCCAGCAGCTCCGACAGGGGGGTAACTGGGGCCAACGTCCTGACTTTC. The chain employs TRBV9 and TRBJ2-6, with TRBD1 matching over 9 bases. Trimming at V came to 4 bases and at J to 2 bases, leaving 7 bases not matched to a gene. In germline, CDR1 is SGDLS, CDR2 YYNGEE. The CDR3 has 17 amino acids.

Only one count was recorded for this clone. V gene TRBV15 combines with J gene TRBJ1-4; TRBD1 aligns across 10 bases. There are 16 residues in the CDR3. CDR1 and CDR2 from the germline V gene are LNHNV and YYDKDF (reference sequence). Germline trimming cut 3 bases from V and 8 bases from J; bases unmatched to any gene: 9. CDR3 amino acids: CATSSNDRGRLEKLFF. The CDR3 coding sequence is TGTGCCACCAGCAGCAATGACAGGGGGCGCCTGGAAAAACTGTTTTTT.

A remark on this clone: The junction departs from the called germline gene at one end, perhaps through a read error. The rearrangement uses TRBV4-1 and TRBJ2-5; TRBD1 matches 7 bases. Germline V gene sequence: CDR1 MGHRA, CDR2 YSYEKL. This CDR3 spans 17 amino acids. The CDR3 loop is CASSQAEGAGAKETQYF. CDR3 DNA sequence: TGCGCCAGCAGTCAAGCCGAGGGGGCTGGGGCTAAAGAGACCCAGTACTTC.

V is TRBV19 and J is TRBJ1-5; D call uncertain. CDR1 is LNHDA and CDR2 is SQIVND in the germline V gene (reference sequence). Deletions cut 0 bases from V and 2 bases from J, with 8 bases between. This CDR3 spans 15 amino acids. For the CDR3, the DNA is TGTGCCAGTAGTATAGATTCGTCCCGCAATCAGCCCCAGCATTTT. Residues: CASSIDSSRNQPQHF. Supplemented by reference TRBV19 and TRBJ1-5, the full variable domain reads DGGITQSPKYLFRKEGQNVTLSCEQNLNHDAMYWYRQDPGQGLRLIYYSQIVNDFQKGDIAEGYSVSREKKESFPLTVTSAQKNPTAFYLCASSIDSSRNQPQHFGDGTRLSIL.